The 32 T cell receptor beta chains listed next were all sequenced from one sample in a study of T cells in Graves' hyperthyroidism and ophthalmopathy. Amplification targeted TCR beta CDR3 regions from RNA transcripts. Primed by the HTBI set, a first-round RT-PCR was run on the TCR CDR3. TCRdb passed the multiplex PCR reads through MiXCR, listing each CDR3 protein once. The sample holds about 610,000 distinct CDR3 sequences, about 14% seen once. The source material was blood. These receptors all come from a woman between 40 and 50 years old with Graves' ophthalmopathy.

This chain connects TRBV15 to TRBJ2-1, with 10 bases matching TRBD2. Germline CDR1 and CDR2: LNHNV and YYDKDF (reference sequence). V lost 5 bases, J lost 0 bases, and 7 bases stayed unmatched. This CDR3 contains 17 residues. Here the CDR3 DNA reads TGTGCCACCAGCGAAGCGGGAGGGCTCAGCTCCTACAATGAGCAGTTCTTC. It is translated as CATSEAGGLSSYNEQFF.

This clonotype was observed many times. The rearrangement joins TRBV20-1 to TRBJ2-5, with D tentatively TRBD2 (7 bases). V was cut by 1 base and J by 3 bases, with 15 bases left in between. This CDR3 has 15 amino acids. From germline, CDR1 is DFQATT and CDR2 SNEGSKA (reference sequence). CDR3: CSARVGGGLEETQYF. The CDR3 DNA sequence: TGCAGTGCTAGAGTAGGGGGAGGGCTGGAAGAGACCCAGTACTTC.

This clonotype has a count of ten or more. The J gene is TRBJ2-7, the V gene TRBV28; 9 nucleotides agree with TRBD1. Germline V lookup: CDR1 MDHEN, CDR2 SYDVKM. The CDR3 has 15 residues. Trimming took 5 bases from V and 6 from J; bases not matched to a gene: 11. CDR3 residues: CASSPPGTGIGEQYF. In DNA, the CDR3 is TGTGCCAGCAGTCCCCCAGGGACAGGGATTGGCGAGCAGTACTTC.

This clonotype was seen repeatedly, ten times or more. V gene TRBV6-2 or TRBV6-3 combines with J gene TRBJ2-7; D is unclear. This CDR3 comprises 14 residues. Trimming cost V 2 bases and J 1 base, with 9 bases left between them. Germline CDR1 is MNHEY and CDR2 is SVGEGT. The CDR3 nucleotides are TGTGCCAGCAGTTACCCGCTAGGGTCCTACGAGCAGTACTTC. It codes for CASSYPLGSYEQYF.

This clonotype has ten or more counts. This chain links TRBV7-3 with TRBJ1-3; D is uncertain. From germline, CDR1 is SGHTA and CDR2 FQGTGA. V gave up 10 bases and J gave up 4 bases, with 11 bases separating them. The CDR3 is 12 residues long. The CDR3 reads CAILRTGNTIYF. CDR3 DNA: TGTGCCATACTCAGGACCGGAAACACCATATATTTT.

This clonotype was seen a few times. The gene calls are TRBV13 and TRBJ2-2, with D perhaps given as TRBD1 or TRBD2 (6 bases each). Germline CDR1 is PRHDT and CDR2 is FYEKMQ (reference sequence). Trimming removed 5 bases from V and 2 bases from J, with 18 bases in between. This CDR3 is 17 amino acids long. CDR3: CASSQGRGTGNTGELFF. CDR3 DNA: TGTGCCAGCAGCCAAGGAAGGGGGACTGGAAACACCGGGGAGCTGTTTTTT.

The genes are TRBV6-2 or TRBV6-3 and TRBJ2-2; 7 nucleotides align to TRBD1. Trimming removed 6 bases from V and 4 bases from J; junction bases left unmatched: 11. CDR3 length equals 16 residues. Germline V lookup: CDR1 MNHEY, CDR2 SVGEGT. In nucleotides, the CDR3 is TGTGCCAGCAGAAAGACAGGGCGAGTTGGCACCGGGGAGCTGTTTTTT. Its translation: CASRKTGRVGTGELFF.

This clonotype was recorded at least ten times. This chain links TRBV6-5 with TRBJ2-5; weak D call: TRBD2 (7 bases). The germline V and J ends were trimmed by 3 bases and 4 bases, with 15 bases remaining between them. Germline V gene data show CDR1 as MNHEY and CDR2 as SVGAGI. The CDR3 consists of 15 residues. The CDR3 reads CASSYSGGAGETQYF. The CDR3 bases are TGTGCCAGCAGTTATTCGGGGGGCGCGGGAGAGACCCAGTACTTC.

This clonotype was counted at least ten times. This sequence joins TRBV3-1 and TRBJ2-6, with D unclear. Trimming stripped 0 bases from V and 4 bases from J, with 4 bases between. The CDR3 is made up of 14 amino acids. CDR1 is LGHDT, CDR2 YNNKEL, per germline (reference sequence). DNA of the CDR3: TGTGCCAGCAGCCAAGATATCGGGGCCAACGTCCTGACTTTC. It codes for CASSQDIGANVLTF.

This clonotype was counted ten times or more. The chain employs TRBV28 and TRBJ2-7; no clear D. Germline values: CDR1 MDHEN, CDR2 SYDVKM. The ends were cut back, 4 bases at V and 0 bases at J, with 25 bases in the middle. The CDR3 runs 19 residues. CDR3 sequence: CASSSYTLDQASSSYEQYF. As DNA, the CDR3 is TGTGCCAGCAGTTCCTATACCCTGGACCAAGCCTCGAGCTCCTACGAGCAGTACTTC.

The chain employs TRBV15 and TRBJ2-2, with TRBD2 matching 10 bases. J gave up 6 bases and V 3 bases, and 4 bases lay outside the gene matches. The CDR3 extends over 15 amino acids. Germline lookup yields CDR1 LNHNV and CDR2 YYDKDF (reference sequence). The CDR3 loop reads CATSSASGSAGELFF. The CDR3 nucleotides read TGTGCCACCAGCAGCGCTAGCGGGAGTGCCGGGGAGCTGTTTTTT.

This clonotype was counted ten times or more. The chain is built from TRBV11-2 and TRBJ2-7, with 9 bases fitting TRBD2. Germline trimming cut 3 bases from V and 2 bases from J; bases unmatched to any gene: 8. The CDR3 totals 16 residues. Germline assignment: CDR1 SGHAT and CDR2 FQNNGV. The CDR3 is CASSFGTSKGAYEQYF. CDR3 coding DNA: TGTGCCAGCAGCTTCGGGACTAGCAAGGGGGCCTACGAGCAGTACTTC. The full variable domain, completed using reference TRBV11-2 and TRBJ2-7, is EAGVAQSPRYKIIEKRQSVAFWCNPISGHATLYWYQQILGQGPKLLIQFQNNGVVDDSQLPKDRFSAERLKGVDSTLKIQPAKLEDSAVYLCASSFGTSKGAYEQYFGPGTRLTVT.

The CDR3 nucleotides are TGTGCCAGCAGCTTAGGGACAGCAAACATTCAGTACTTC. Protein product: CASSLGTANIQYF. This chain uses TRBV7-3 with TRBJ2-4; the match to TRBD1 covers 7 bases. The CDR3 is 13 residues long. Germline assignment: CDR1 SGHTA and CDR2 FQGTGA. V shed 2 bases and J 6 bases; nucleotides not matched to a gene: 1.

The CDR3 protein is CASSTRDRGEQYF. The CDR3 DNA sequence: TGTGCCAGCAGCACCCGGGACAGGGGCGAGCAGTACTTC. J is TRBJ2-7 and V is TRBV11-3, with 10 bases fitting TRBD1. The junction had 4 bases not matched to a gene; V was cut back by 5 bases and J by 6 bases. Germline V gene data show CDR1 as SGHNT and CDR2 as YENEEA. This CDR3 comprises 13 residues.

This clonotype turned up a few times. The chain combines TRBV12-3 or TRBV12-4 with TRBJ1-1; maybe TRBD1 (5 bases). CDR3 length: 15 amino acids. The germline V and J ends were trimmed by 5 bases and 1 base, with 14 bases remaining between them. CDR3 in amino acids: CASSQLGRGNTEAFF. The CDR3 DNA follows: TGTGCCAGCAGTCAACTGGGGCGGGGGAACACTGAAGCTTTCTTT.

Notes on this clonotype: A much larger clone sits a single nucleotide away, making a read error possible. CDR3 sequence: CASVRREGASSYEQYF. The CDR3 nucleotides read TGTGCCAGCGTTCGGAGGGAGGGTGCGTCCTCCTACGAGCAGTACTTC. The chain carries TRBV6-2 or TRBV6-3 and TRBJ2-7, with TRBD2 matching 7 bases. There are 16 residues in the CDR3. J lost 0 bases, V lost 8 bases, and 13 bases had no gene match. CDR1 MNHEY and CDR2 SVGEGT come from the germline V gene.

V gene TRBV10-3 combines with J gene TRBJ1-4; D gene uncertain. V was cut by 2 bases and J by 8 bases, with 9 bases left in between. The CDR3 length is 13 residues. The V gene's germline CDR1 is ENHRY and CDR2 SYGVKD. The CDR3 protein is CAISEDRMEKLFF. The CDR3 DNA follows: TGTGCCATCAGTGAGGACCGAATGGAAAAACTGTTTTTT.

This clonotype showed up many times. The V call is TRBV27, the J call TRBJ1-1, with D possibly matching TRBD1 (6 bases). CDR1 MNHEY and CDR2 SMNVEV come from the germline V gene (reference sequence). V was trimmed by 6 bases and J by 3 bases, leaving 20 bases between them. The CDR3 is 16 amino acids. CDR3 nucleotides: TGTGCCAGCAGCTCAAACCTCAGGGGCCAGGACACTGAAGCTTTCTTT. Residues: CASSSNLRGQDTEAFF.

This clonotype came up many times. V gene TRBV6-1 combines with J gene TRBJ2-7; weak D call: TRBD1 (6 bases). Germline values: CDR1 MNHNS, CDR2 SASEGT. The ends were cut back, 2 bases at V and 4 bases at J, with 6 bases in the middle. This CDR3 is 12 amino acids long. The CDR3 is CASSEQGYEQYF. The CDR3 region has the DNA TGTGCCAGCAGTGAACAGGGGTACGAGCAGTACTTC.

The V gene is TRBV28, the J gene TRBJ2-4, with 12 nucleotides matching TRBD2. The germline V gene has CDR1 MDHEN and CDR2 SYDVKM. Trimming cost V 6 bases and J 0 bases; bases outside gene matches: 6. The CDR3 runs 17 residues. CDR3 nucleotide sequence: TGTGCCAGCAGCGTCCCGGGACTAGCGGGAGCCAAAAACATTCAGTACTTC. Its translation: CASSVPGLAGAKNIQYF.

This clonotype was seen ten or more times. The chain employs TRBV20-1 and TRBJ2-7; TRBD2 is a possible D gene (6 bases). This CDR3 contains 15 residues. The germline CDR1 and CDR2 sequences are DFQATT and SNEGSKA (reference sequence). Trimming pared 5 bases from V and 1 base from J, leaving 18 bases between. This chain's CDR3 is CSAFWAGIASYEQYF. DNA of the CDR3: TGCAGTGCTTTCTGGGCGGGAATAGCGTCCTACGAGCAGTACTTC.

This clonotype was seen repeatedly, ten times or more. V gene TRBV19 combines with J gene TRBJ2-7, with D unresolved. The germline V gene encodes CDR1 LNHDA and CDR2 SQIVND (reference sequence). The CDR3 runs 12 residues. V was shortened by 4 bases and J by 3 bases, with 7 bases between the two germline ends. CDR3 protein: CASSTMDYEQYF. The CDR3 nucleotides are TGTGCCAGTAGTACCATGGACTACGAGCAGTACTTC.

The J gene is TRBJ1-5, the V gene TRBV4-1; 7 nucleotides match TRBD1. Germline CDR1 and CDR2: MGHRA and YSYEKL. With 0 bases clipped from V and 2 bases from J, the junction kept 7 bases outside the gene matches. The CDR3 has 17 amino acids. The CDR3 DNA reads TGCGCCAGCAGCCAAGATGGGGGCCAGGGGGGCAATCAGCCCCAGCATTTT. Encoded protein: CASSQDGGQGGNQPQHF.

In its sample, this clonotype was seen many times. The chain combines TRBV9 with TRBJ2-2; perhaps TRBD1 as D (6 bases). V lost 6 bases and J lost 6, with 12 bases in between. CDR1 SGDLS and CDR2 YYNGEE come from the germline V gene. The length of the CDR3 is 13 residues. CDR3 nucleotides: TGTGCCAGCAACTCAGGGGACGCCGGGGAGCTGTTTTTT. It specifies CASNSGDAGELFF.

This clonotype was picked up many times. This chain uses TRBV20-1 with TRBJ2-7, with D possibly matching TRBD1 (6 bases). V lost 3 bases, J lost 0 bases, and 9 bases lay in between. Germline V gives CDR1 DFQATT, CDR2 SNEGSKA (reference sequence). The CDR3 has 13 amino acids. The CDR3 region is CSASSGHSYEQYF. The CDR3, as DNA: TGCAGTGCTAGTTCGGGACACTCCTACGAGCAGTACTTC.

This clonotype has a count of ten or more. The rearrangement links TRBV10-3 to TRBJ1-2; TRBD1 matches at 9 bases. Germline loops: CDR1 ENHRY, CDR2 SYGVKD. The CDR3 loop spans 15 amino acids. V trimming: 4 bases; J trimming: 9 bases; junction bases outside the gene matches: 12. This CDR3 reads CAISVPAGTGKSYTF. The CDR3 DNA sequence: TGTGCCATCAGTGTACCGGCCGGGACAGGGAAAAGCTACACCTTC.

This clonotype was found many times. This chain joins TRBV7-8 and TRBJ2-2, with D maybe TRBD2 (7 bases). Looked up from germline, CDR1 is SGHVS and CDR2 is FQNEAQ. The CDR3 contains 16 residues. Trimming removed 8 bases from V and 1 base from J, with 17 bases in between. For the CDR3, the DNA is TGTGCCAGCCAATCGTCCGGGGGGCTGAACACCGGGGAGCTGTTTTTT. Amino acid sequence: CASQSSGGLNTGELFF.

This clonotype showed up many times. V is TRBV18 and J is TRBJ1-1; D not resolved. This CDR3 has 11 amino acids. Trimming removed 3 bases at V and 8 bases at J, with 7 bases between. Germline lookup yields CDR1 KGHSH and CDR2 LQKENI. For the CDR3, the DNA is TGTGCCAGCTCACCTGAATCAGAAGCTTTCTTT. Protein sequence: CASSPESEAFF.

The chain carries TRBV7-2 and TRBJ1-2, with D possibly being TRBD1 (5 bases). V dropped 5 bases and J dropped 4 bases, with 14 bases sitting between them. Germline V gene sequence: CDR1 SGHTA, CDR2 FQGNSA. The CDR3 sequence is 14 residues long. CDR3 amino acids: CASSPVEGPYGYTF. CDR3 coding DNA: TGTGCCAGCAGCCCCGTCGAGGGACCCTATGGCTACACCTTC.

This clonotype has ten or more counts. The rearrangement uses TRBV20-1 and TRBJ1-2; 10 nucleotides agree with TRBD1. CDR1 is DFQATT, CDR2 SNEGSKA, per germline (reference sequence). J gave up 5 bases and V 6 bases, and 9 bases lay outside the gene matches. The CDR3 extends over 14 amino acids. CDR3 residues: CSASGQGVWYGYTF. As DNA, the CDR3 is TGCAGTGCCTCCGGACAGGGGGTGTGGTATGGCTACACCTTC.

This clonotype was detected many times. The V call is TRBV7-2, the J call TRBJ1-5, with D unclear. CDR3 length: 15 residues. Germline V gene sequence: CDR1 SGHTA, CDR2 FQGNSA. Trimming removed 3 bases at V and 2 bases at J, with 11 bases between. The CDR3 bases are TGTGCCAGCAGCTTTTCGTGGGAGGGCAATCAGCCCCAGCATTTT. Its translation is CASSFSWEGNQPQHF.

The chain employs TRBV28 and TRBJ2-7; 12 nucleotides align to TRBD2. There are 17 residues in the CDR3. V dropped 9 bases and J dropped 5; count of bases not matched to a gene: 17. Per the germline V gene, CDR1 is MDHEN and CDR2 is SYDVKM. The CDR3 region has the DNA TGTGCCAGTAAGGGCGGGTCCATAGGACTAGCGGGAAACGAGCAGTACTTC. Amino acids: CASKGGSIGLAGNEQYF. The whole variable domain, filled in from reference TRBV28 and TRBJ2-7, reads DVKVTQSSRYLVKRTGEKVFLECVQDMDHENMFWYRQDPGLGLRLIYFSYDVKMKEKGDIPEGYSVSREKKERFSLILESASTNQTSMYLCASKGGSIGLAGNEQYFGPGTRLTVT.